This T cell receptor beta chain originates from a study of blood T cell repertoires in COVID-19. This clone appeared a single time. The germline V gene encodes CDR1 WSHSY and CDR2 SAAADI. Trimming removed 5 bases at V and 8 bases at J, with 10 bases between. The CDR3 contains 12 residues. Measured with immunoSEQ multiplex PCR; TCRdb has only the in-frame clones, and not every one. The sample shows about 210,000 clones, 70% to 90% of them seen only once. The clonotype originates from a man aged 35-49 years with acute or convalescent COVID-19. The chain joins TRBV10-2 to TRBJ1-3; D is undetermined. The sequenced sample consisted of peripheral blood. The CDR3 is CASSLGGDTIYF. CDR3 bases: TGCGCCAGCAGTCTCGGAGGAGACACCATATATTTT.